This paragraph covers one TCR beta chain sequence. Its antigen is not identified. The method was immunoSEQ multiplex PCR; TCRdb's version includes in-frame clones alone and lacks a portion of them. This table holds under 300,000 clones, about 80% found once. Looked up from germline, CDR1 is SNHLY and CDR2 is FYNNEI. The trim removed 3 bases at V and 14 bases at J, leaving 9 bases unmatched. The CDR3 sequence is 13 residues long. CD4+CD25+CD127- Tregs, CD4+CD25- non-Tregs, CD4 and CD8 cells were sorted. These data belong to a study of Tregs in tolerant kidney transplant recipients. Study conclusions and caveats: Validation in larger populations is needed because few patients were studied. Expanding Tregs on activated donor B cells appeared to best identify donor-specific TCRbeta clones. Biological reproducibility was not directly addressed, but technical replication error appeared minimal.

The V call is TRBV2, the J call TRBJ1-4; 7 nucleotides align to TRBD1. The TCR was taken from a human donor in good health. Source material: CD4+ T cells from blood. The CDR3 is CASSEGAGGRLFF. The CDR3, as DNA: TGTGCCAGCAGTGAGGGGGCAGGGGGACGTCTGTTTTTT.